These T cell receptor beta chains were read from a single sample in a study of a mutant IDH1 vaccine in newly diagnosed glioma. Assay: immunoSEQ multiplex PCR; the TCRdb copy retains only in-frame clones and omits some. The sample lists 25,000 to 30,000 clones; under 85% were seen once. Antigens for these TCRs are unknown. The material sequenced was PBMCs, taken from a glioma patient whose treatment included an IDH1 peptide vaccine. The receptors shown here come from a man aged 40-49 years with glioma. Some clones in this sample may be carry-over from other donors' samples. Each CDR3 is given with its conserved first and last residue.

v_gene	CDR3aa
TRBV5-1	CASSYPNSPLHF
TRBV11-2	CASSSGLAFGELFF
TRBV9	CASSADVGGWEANYGYTF
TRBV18	CASSPDVNYGYTF
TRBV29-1	CSAVGRANEKLFF
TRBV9	CASSVGVVQETQYF
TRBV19	CASTSIAGANTEAFF
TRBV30	CAWSVGSNGYTF
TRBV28	CASSSTYEQYF
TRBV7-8	CASSRTPPGEKLFF
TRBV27	CASSFIVRVGNEQFF
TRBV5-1	CASSFGRGPYGYTF
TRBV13	CASSLGRGATYEQYF
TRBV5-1	CASSLVGDRKQYF
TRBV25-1	CASKRSGTGSGYTF
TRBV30	CAWSVRRTGTNQPQHF
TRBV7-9	CASMLGQGELDEQYF
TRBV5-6	CASSLEQGDGYTF
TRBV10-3	CAIWQGAGGYTF
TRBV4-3	CASSQTWGLTEAFF
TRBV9	CASGGALSYEQYF
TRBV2	CASSVGLNQPQHF
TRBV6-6	CASSQYAEAFF
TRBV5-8	CASSLVADTIYF
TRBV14	CASSHRQGILLRETQYF
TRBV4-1	CASTLAGGTDTQYF
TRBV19	CASGDRVTGELFF
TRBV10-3	CAISESGGGETEAFF
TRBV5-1	CASSLLTDQETQYF
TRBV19	CASMTGTGGKNTEAFF
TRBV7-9	CASSFTSGGRDEQFF
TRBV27	CASSPGDRANVLTF
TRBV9	CASSVGGTQSYEQYF
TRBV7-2	CASSPRDPYGYTF
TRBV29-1	CSVPGSLGYTF
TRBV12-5	CASGLVPSAGLNTEAFF